This T cell receptor (beta chain) comes out of a study of blood T cells in healthy people across ages. Study conclusions and caveats: Naive T cell percentage and TCR beta diversity correlated strongly. Per million T cells, TCR beta diversity dropped about linearly as age rose.

CDR3 length: 14 residues. Germline CDR1 and CDR2: SEHNR and FQNEAQ (reference sequence). The V segment lost 3 bases and the J segment 8 bases; nucleotides outside the gene matches: 7. This clonotype turned up a few times. Its antigen is still unknown. A second about 7 to 11 cycle PCR used barcoded and J-beta primers. Each CDR3 protein gets one entry after TCRdb re-called the 5' RACE reads with MiXCR. The sample contains about 800,000 distinct CDR3 sequences, 58% of which appear only once. Sequenced sample: blood. The receptor comes from a man aged 25 to 40 in good health. This rearrangement joins TRBV7-9 to TRBJ2-1; 7 bases are a match to TRBD2. The CDR3 DNA sequence: TGTGCCAGCAGCTTCGGCGGGGGAGTCGATGAGCAGTTCTTC. Its translation is CASSFGGGVDEQFF.